This passage covers 25 T cell receptor beta chains from one sample sequenced in a study of blood T cell repertoires in COVID-19. The table came from immunoSEQ multiplex PCR; TCRdb's copy has only in-frame clones and leaves some out. The sample records around 150,000 clones, about 86% being singletons. Sequencing was done on a sample of peripheral blood. The receptors derive from a man between 60 and 75 years old with acute or convalescent COVID-19.

This clone was detected a few times. This rearrangement joins TRBV3-1 (or the pseudogene TRBV3-2) to TRBJ1-5, with D perhaps matching TRBD1 (6 bases). Looked up from germline, CDR1 is LGHDT and CDR2 is YNNKEL (reference sequence). The CDR3 has 13 residues. V was trimmed by 3 bases and J by 6 bases, leaving 9 bases between them. CDR3 residues: CASSQGAGQPQHF. DNA of the CDR3: TGTGCCAGCAGCCAGGGGGCAGGTCAGCCCCAGCATTTT.

The chain employs TRBV6-5 and TRBJ2-2, with 10 bases aligning to TRBD2. Germline CDR1 MNHEY, CDR2 SVGAGI. CDR3 length: 15 residues. V gave up 4 bases and J gave up 6 bases; unmatched junction bases: 5. CDR3 sequence reads: CASSWLAGASGELFF. CDR3 nucleotide sequence: TGTGCCAGCAGTTGGCTAGCGGGAGCGTCCGGGGAGCTGTTTTTT.

The chain employs TRBV4-2 and TRBJ1-5; D may be TRBD1 (6 bases). The V end lost 1 base, the J end lost 6 bases, and 13 bases lay between the germline ends. The CDR3 sequence is 15 residues long. CDR1 is LGHNA, CDR2 YNFKEQ, per germline. CDR3 sequence (DNA): TGTGCCAGCAGCCAAGTCGAACAGGGCCGTCAGCCCCAGCATTTT. It translates to CASSQVEQGRQPQHF.

The chain employs TRBV5-1 and TRBJ2-2; 14 bases line up with TRBD2. Germline V gene sequence: CDR1 SGHRS, CDR2 YFSETQ. Trimming cost V 4 bases and J 4 bases; bases outside gene matches: 6. The CDR3 runs to 17 residues. CDR3 protein: CASSGGLAGVATGELFF. The CDR3 bases are TGCGCCAGCAGCGGGGGACTAGCGGGAGTGGCCACCGGGGAGCTGTTTTTT.

This chain links TRBV23-1 with TRBJ2-2, with TRBD1 identical over 9 bases. TRBV23-1 is identified as an open reading frame with a role that is uncertain. The CDR3 is 16 residues long. With V trimmed by 4 bases and J by 5 bases, 8 bases remained unmatched. Written as DNA, the CDR3 is TGCGCCAGCAGTCGTTCCGGGACAGGGCGGACCGGGGAGCTGTTTTTT. This sequence encodes CASSRSGTGRTGELFF.

The rearrangement joins TRBV6-5 to TRBJ1-3; D might be TRBD1 (6 bases). From germline, CDR1 is MNHEY and CDR2 SVGAGI. There are 15 residues in the CDR3. V lost 6 bases to trimming and J lost 0 bases, with 12 bases between them. The CDR3 DNA sequence: TGTGCCAGCAGGAAGGGGGGGATCTCTGGAAACACCATATATTTT. Its translation is CASRKGGISGNTIYF.

This rearrangement joins TRBV28 to TRBJ2-6; tentatively, D is TRBD1 (5 bases). V shed 8 bases and J shed 4 bases, with 18 bases lying between them. Germline CDR1 and CDR2: MDHEN and SYDVKM. The CDR3 is 16 amino acids. CDR3 nucleotides: TGTGCCAGCTCGAGCACAGGATCTTCCGGGGCCAACGTCCTGACTTTC. Encoded protein: CASSSTGSSGANVLTF.

The J gene is TRBJ2-3, the V gene TRBV5-4; no firm D call. Germline CDR1 SGHNT, CDR2 YYREEE (reference sequence). This CDR3 is built from 14 residues. V was pared by 4 bases and J by 1 base, with 10 bases between. As DNA, the CDR3 is TGTGCCAGCAGCCCACTAAGGCGCACAGATACGCAGTATTTT. Amino acid sequence: CASSPLRRTDTQYF.

The count of this clone is one. J is TRBJ2-5 and V is TRBV5-1, with 14 nucleotides matching TRBD2. Germline lookup yields CDR1 SGHRS and CDR2 YFSETQ. The CDR3 extends over 17 amino acids. V trimming: 2 bases; J trimming: 4 bases; junction bases outside the gene matches: 7. CDR3 coding DNA: TGCGCCAGCAGCTTAGGGACTAGCGGGAGACGGGGAGAGACCCAGTACTTC. The encoded protein is CASSLGTSGRRGETQYF.

The chain recombines TRBV27 with TRBJ1-6; 10 bases agree with TRBD1. The CDR3 totals 15 residues. The germline CDR1 and CDR2 sequences are MNHEY and SMNVEV (reference sequence). After removal of 7 bases from V and 10 bases from J, the junction contained 10 bases not matched to a gene. DNA of the CDR3: TGTGCCAGCACCGACGGGGACAGGGGATTCTCACCCCTCCACTTT. Translated, it gives CASTDGDRGFSPLHF.

J is TRBJ2-4 and V is TRBV6-5, with 9 bases that match TRBD2. CDR1 is MNHEY, CDR2 SVGAGI, per germline. After removal of 7 bases from V and 7 bases from J, the junction contained 5 bases not matched to a gene. The CDR3 has 13 amino acids. CDR3 in amino acids: CASKGLARNIQYF. For the CDR3, the DNA is TGTGCCAGCAAGGGACTAGCTAGGAACATTCAGTACTTC.

This clone was seen only a few times. This chain uses TRBV28 with TRBJ1-2; 9 bases line up with TRBD1. The CDR3 contains 16 residues. V shed 6 bases, J shed 6 bases, and the junction held 14 bases outside the gene matches. In germline, CDR1 is MDHEN, CDR2 SYDVKM. The CDR3, as DNA: TGTGCCAGCAGGTCTAACCCTGACAGGGGGGCTAATGGCTACACCTTC. It yields the protein CASRSNPDRGANGYTF.

The chain uses TRBV11-2 and TRBJ1-6; D gene ambiguous. This CDR3 has 17 residues. V was trimmed by 5 bases and J by 10 bases, leaving 24 bases between them. Germline loops: CDR1 SGHAT, CDR2 FQNNGV. The CDR3 is CASSPPSGMRAYSPLHF. CDR3 DNA sequence: TGTGCCAGCAGCCCACCCTCCGGGATGAGGGCATACTCACCCCTCCACTTT.

This clone was counted a few times. The CDR3 loop reads CATSRGGGGNQPQHF. The CDR3 nucleotides are TGTGCCACCTCCCGAGGGGGCGGGGGCAATCAGCCCCAGCATTTT. The rearrangement uses TRBV2 and TRBJ1-5, with 7 bases lining up with TRBD1. The CDR3 spans 15 residues. V lost 10 bases, J lost 2 bases, and 11 bases stayed unmatched. Germline loops: CDR1 SNHLY, CDR2 FYNNEI.

This clone came up a few times. V gene TRBV2 combines with J gene TRBJ2-5, with D tentatively TRBD2 (5 bases). Trimming pared 7 bases from V and 4 bases from J, leaving 16 bases between. The CDR3 covers 14 residues. Germline V gene lookup returns CDR1 SNHLY and CDR2 FYNNEI. The CDR3 coding sequence is TGTGCCAGCACCCTCGAGGGAGTACGAGAGACCCAGTACTTC. Protein product: CASTLEGVRETQYF.

This clone occurred a few times. The CDR3 DNA follows: TGTGCCAGCAGCTCTAGACTAGCGGGAGAGTACAATGAGCAGTTCTTC. This codes for CASSSRLAGEYNEQFF. This sequence joins TRBV9 and TRBJ2-1, with 12 bases identical to TRBD2. The CDR3 loop spans 16 amino acids. Germline CDR1 is SGDLS and CDR2 is YYNGEE. V gave up 4 bases and J gave up 4 bases; unmatched junction bases: 6.

Only one count was recorded for this clone. The chain joins TRBV27 to TRBJ2-1; 7 bases match TRBD2. In germline, CDR1 is MNHEY, CDR2 SMNVEV (reference sequence). The CDR3 consists of 15 residues. J gave up 3 bases and V 5 bases, and 7 bases lay outside the gene matches. This CDR3 is CASSTPGLHYNEQFF. DNA of the CDR3: TGTGCCAGCAGTACACCGGGACTACACTACAATGAGCAGTTCTTC.

The rearrangement links TRBV11-2 to TRBJ2-1; a weak D match, TRBD1 (5 bases). The CDR3 is made up of 13 amino acids. Germline assignment: CDR1 SGHAT and CDR2 FQNNGV. Deletions cut 0 bases from V and 9 bases from J, with 9 bases between. The CDR3 sequence: CASSLDQGPEQFF. CDR3 nucleotide sequence: TGTGCCAGCAGCTTAGATCAGGGCCCTGAGCAGTTCTTC. The whole variable domain, remainder taken from reference TRBV11-2 and TRBJ2-1, is EAGVAQSPRYKIIEKRQSVAFWCNPISGHATLYWYQQILGQGPKLLIQFQNNGVVDDSQLPKDRFSAERLKGVDSTLKIQPAKLEDSAVYLCASSLDQGPEQFFGPGTRLTVL.

This chain joins TRBV19 and TRBJ2-7; tentative D call: TRBD2 (5 bases). The CDR3 is made up of 12 amino acids. CDR1 is LNHDA, CDR2 SQIVND, per germline (reference sequence). V lost 3 bases and J lost 6, with 9 bases in between. The DNA of the CDR3 is TGTGCCAGTAGTATCTTGGCGGGCGAGCAGTACTTC. It codes for CASSILAGEQYF.

This clone was detected a few times. The chain carries TRBV3-1 (or the pseudogene TRBV3-2) and TRBJ2-3; no reliable D call. This CDR3 has 12 amino acids. The V gene lost 4 bases and the J gene lost 4 bases, with 6 bases spanning the gap. Looked up from germline, CDR1 is LGHDT and CDR2 is YNNKEL (reference sequence). This CDR3 is CASSLSADTQYF. CDR3 DNA: TGTGCCAGCAGCCTCTCCGCAGATACGCAGTATTTT.

The chain joins TRBV5-1 to TRBJ2-7; D uncertain. Trimming removed 0 bases from V and 4 bases from J, with 11 bases in between. Per the germline V gene, CDR1 is SGHRS and CDR2 is YFSETQ. The CDR3 has 14 residues. Here the CDR3 DNA reads TGCGCCAGCAGCTTGGACCCTACGTCGTACGAGCAGTACTTC. Its translation: CASSLDPTSYEQYF.

The gene calls are TRBV4-2 and TRBJ2-7, with D maybe TRBD2 (6 bases). The CDR3 has 16 amino acids. V lost 2 bases, J lost 1 base, and 15 bases lay in between. CDR1 is LGHNA and CDR2 is YNFKEQ in the germline V gene. Written as DNA, the CDR3 is TGTGCCAGCAGCCAAACCTATAGCGGACCGTCCTACGAGCAGTACTTC. This gives the protein CASSQTYSGPSYEQYF.

The chain uses TRBV6-6 and TRBJ1-5; a possible D gene is TRBD1 (5 bases). The V gene lost 5 bases and the J gene lost 2 bases, with 22 bases spanning the gap. Germline V CDR1 and CDR2: MNHNY, SVGAGI (reference sequence). The CDR3 length is 18 residues. CDR3 sequence: CASSPPAGVGGGNQPQHF. CDR3 nucleotide sequence: TGTGCCAGCAGTCCTCCGGCCGGGGTCGGGGGGGGCAATCAGCCCCAGCATTTT.

The chain joins TRBV4-2 to TRBJ1-6; perhaps TRBD1 as D (5 bases). V lost 3 bases and J lost 5, with 17 bases in between. The CDR3 length is 17 residues. CDR1 LGHNA and CDR2 YNFKEQ come from the germline V gene. The CDR3 loop reads CASSHPPEGANNSPLHF. The DNA of the CDR3 is TGTGCCAGCAGCCATCCCCCCGAAGGGGCGAATAATTCACCCCTCCACTTT.

The gene calls are TRBV27 and TRBJ2-7; 8 bases are a match to TRBD1. The CDR3 extends over 17 amino acids. The V gene end was trimmed by 3 bases and the J gene end by 2 bases; junction bases not matched to a gene: 12. Germline CDR1 and CDR2: MNHEY and SMNVEV (reference sequence). CDR3 DNA sequence: TGTGCCAGCAGTTTGAATGCTAGGACAGGGATACCCTACGAGCAGTACTTC. It specifies CASSLNARTGIPYEQYF.